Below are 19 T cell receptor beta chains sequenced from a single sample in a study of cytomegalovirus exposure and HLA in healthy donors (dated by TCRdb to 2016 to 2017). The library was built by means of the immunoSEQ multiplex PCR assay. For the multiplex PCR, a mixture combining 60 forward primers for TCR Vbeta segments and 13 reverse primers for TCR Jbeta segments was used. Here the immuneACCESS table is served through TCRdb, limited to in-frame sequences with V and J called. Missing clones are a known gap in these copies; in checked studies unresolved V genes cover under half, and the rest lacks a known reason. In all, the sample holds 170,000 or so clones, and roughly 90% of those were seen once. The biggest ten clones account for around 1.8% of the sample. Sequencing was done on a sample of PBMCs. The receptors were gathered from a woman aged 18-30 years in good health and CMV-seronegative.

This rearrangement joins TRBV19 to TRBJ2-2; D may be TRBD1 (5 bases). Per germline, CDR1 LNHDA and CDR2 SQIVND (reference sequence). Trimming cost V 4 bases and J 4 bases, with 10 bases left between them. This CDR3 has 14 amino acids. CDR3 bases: TGTGCCAGTAGTAGACAGACGGGCACCGGGGAGCTGTTTTTT. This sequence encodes CASSRQTGTGELFF.

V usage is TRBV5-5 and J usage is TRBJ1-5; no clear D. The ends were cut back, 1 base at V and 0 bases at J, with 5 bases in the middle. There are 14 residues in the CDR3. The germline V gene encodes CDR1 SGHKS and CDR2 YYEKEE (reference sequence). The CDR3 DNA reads TGTGCCAGCAGCTTGAGAGTTAGCAATCAGCCCCAGCATTTT. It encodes CASSLRVSNQPQHF.

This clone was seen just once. CDR3 region: CASSSGALSEKLFF. The DNA for the CDR3 is TGTGCCAGCAGTTCAGGGGCCTTGTCTGAAAAACTGTTTTTT. The V gene is TRBV28, the J gene TRBJ1-4; TRBD1 is a possible D gene (6 bases). The V end was cut by 4 bases, the J end by 7 bases, with 13 bases between. The CDR3 runs to 14 residues. Germline-derived CDR1 and CDR2 are MDHEN and SYDVKM.

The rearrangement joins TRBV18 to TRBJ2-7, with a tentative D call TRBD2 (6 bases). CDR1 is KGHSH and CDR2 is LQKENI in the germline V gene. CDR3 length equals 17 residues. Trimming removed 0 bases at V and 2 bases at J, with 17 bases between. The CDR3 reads CASSPPNTGLSPYEQYF. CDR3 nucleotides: TGTGCCAGCTCACCACCGAATACGGGACTCTCCCCCTACGAGCAGTACTTC. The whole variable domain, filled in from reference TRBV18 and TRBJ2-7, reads NAGVMQNPRHLVRRRGQEARLRCSPMKGHSHVYWYRQLPEEGLKFMVYLQKENIIDESGMPKERFSAEFPKEGPSILRIQQVVRGDSAAYFCASSPPNTGLSPYEQYFGPGTRLTVT.

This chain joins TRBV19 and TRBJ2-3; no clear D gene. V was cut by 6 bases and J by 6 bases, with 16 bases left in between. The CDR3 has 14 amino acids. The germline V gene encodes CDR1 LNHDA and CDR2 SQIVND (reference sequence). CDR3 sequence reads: CASRLSRRYDTQYF. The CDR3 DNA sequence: TGTGCCAGTAGACTGTCGCGGCGGTACGATACGCAGTATTTT.

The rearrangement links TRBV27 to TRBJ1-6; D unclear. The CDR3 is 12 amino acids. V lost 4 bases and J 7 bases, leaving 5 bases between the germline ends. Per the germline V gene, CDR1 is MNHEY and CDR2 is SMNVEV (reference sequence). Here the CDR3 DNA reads TGTGCCAGCAGTTGGGCAAATTCACCCCTCCACTTT. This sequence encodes CASSWANSPLHF.

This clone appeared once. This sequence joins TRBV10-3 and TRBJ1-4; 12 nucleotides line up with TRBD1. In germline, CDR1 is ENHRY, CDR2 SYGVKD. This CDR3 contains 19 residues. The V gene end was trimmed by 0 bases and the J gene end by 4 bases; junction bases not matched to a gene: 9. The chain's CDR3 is CAISESGGQGAPRNEKLFF. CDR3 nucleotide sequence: TGTGCCATCAGTGAGTCGGGGGGACAGGGGGCCCCTCGTAATGAAAAACTGTTTTTT.

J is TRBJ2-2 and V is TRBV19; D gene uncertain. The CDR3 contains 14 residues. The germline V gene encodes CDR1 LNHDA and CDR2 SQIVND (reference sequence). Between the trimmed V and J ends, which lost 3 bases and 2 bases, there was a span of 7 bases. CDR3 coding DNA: TGTGCCAGTAGTATCAGCGCCAACACCGGGGAGCTGTTTTTT. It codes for CASSISANTGELFF.

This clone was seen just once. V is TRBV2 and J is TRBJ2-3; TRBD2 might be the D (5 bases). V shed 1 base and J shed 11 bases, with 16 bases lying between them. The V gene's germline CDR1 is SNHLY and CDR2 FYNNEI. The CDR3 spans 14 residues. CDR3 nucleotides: TGTGCCAGCAGTGAAGGGAGAGGGCGCCTGTGGCAGTATTTT. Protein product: CASSEGRGRLWQYF.

The chain's CDR3 is CASSLERPTNEKLFF. The DNA of the CDR3 is TGCGCCAGCAGCTTGGAGCGGCCAACTAATGAAAAACTGTTTTTT. The chain couples TRBV5-1 to TRBJ1-4; D uncertain. This CDR3 has 15 residues. Trimming cost V 0 bases and J 0 bases, with 6 bases left between them. Germline CDR1 is SGHRS and CDR2 is YFSETQ. The full variable domain, completed using reference TRBV5-1 and TRBJ1-4, is KAGVTQTPRYLIKTRGQQVTLSCSPISGHRSVSWYQQTPGQGLQFLFEYFSETQRNKGNFPGRFSGRQFSNSRSEMNVSTLELGDSALYLCASSLERPTNEKLFFGSGTQLSVL.

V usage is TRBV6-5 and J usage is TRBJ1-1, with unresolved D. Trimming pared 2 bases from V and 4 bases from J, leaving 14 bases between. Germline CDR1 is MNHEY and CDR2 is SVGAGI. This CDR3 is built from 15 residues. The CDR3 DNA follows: TGTGCCAGCAGTTACCTCGGGATCGGAGGCACTGAAGCTTTCTTT. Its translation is CASSYLGIGGTEAFF.

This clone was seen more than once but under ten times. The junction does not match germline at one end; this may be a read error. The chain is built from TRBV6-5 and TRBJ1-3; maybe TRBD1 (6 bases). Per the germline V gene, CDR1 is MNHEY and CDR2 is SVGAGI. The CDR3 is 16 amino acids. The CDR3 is CASSYSIGTPTLRMDF. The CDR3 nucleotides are TGTGCCAGCAGTTACTCGATCGGGACACCAACTCTACGGATGGATTTT.

The chain's CDR3 is CASSGWQGNEKLFF. CDR3 nucleotides: TGTGCCAGCAGTGGGTGGCAGGGGAATGAAAAACTGTTTTTT. The chain is built from TRBV2 and TRBJ1-4; TRBD1 might be the D (6 bases). V lost 4 bases and J 5 bases, leaving 11 bases between the germline ends. Germline V gene sequence: CDR1 SNHLY, CDR2 FYNNEI. The CDR3 contains 14 residues.

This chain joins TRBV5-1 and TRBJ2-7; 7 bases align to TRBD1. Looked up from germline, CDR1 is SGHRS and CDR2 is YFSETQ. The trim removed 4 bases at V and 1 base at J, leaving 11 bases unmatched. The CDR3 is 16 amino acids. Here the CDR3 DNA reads TGCGCCAGCAGCCAACGGCCAGGGGGAAGGTCCTACGAGCAGTACTTC. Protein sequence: CASSQRPGGRSYEQYF.

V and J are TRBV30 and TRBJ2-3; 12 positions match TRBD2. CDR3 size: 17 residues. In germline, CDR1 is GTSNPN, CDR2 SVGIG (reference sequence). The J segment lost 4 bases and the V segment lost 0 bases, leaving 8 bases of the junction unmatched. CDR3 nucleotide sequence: TGTGCCTGGAGTGTACGGGCTAGCGGGGGGGCCTCAGATACGCAGTATTTT. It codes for CAWSVRASGGASDTQYF.

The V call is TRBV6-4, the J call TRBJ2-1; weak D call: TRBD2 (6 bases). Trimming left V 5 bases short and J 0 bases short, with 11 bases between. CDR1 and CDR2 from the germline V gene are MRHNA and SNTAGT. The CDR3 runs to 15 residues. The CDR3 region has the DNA TGTGCCAGCAGTACCGACGGGAGCTCCTACAATGAGCAGTTCTTC. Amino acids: CASSTDGSSYNEQFF.

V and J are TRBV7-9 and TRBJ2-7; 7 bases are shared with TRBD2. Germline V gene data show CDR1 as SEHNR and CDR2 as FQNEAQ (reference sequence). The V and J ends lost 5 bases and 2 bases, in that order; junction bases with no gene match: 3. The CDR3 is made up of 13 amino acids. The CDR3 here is CASSRGSAYEQYF. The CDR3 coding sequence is TGTGCCAGCAGCCGCGGGAGCGCCTACGAGCAGTACTTC.

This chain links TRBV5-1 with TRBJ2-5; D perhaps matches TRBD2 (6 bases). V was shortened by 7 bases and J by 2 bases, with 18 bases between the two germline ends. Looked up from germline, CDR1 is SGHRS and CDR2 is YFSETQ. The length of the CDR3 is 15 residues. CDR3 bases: TGCGCCAGCCGTTTTGGCGGGGATAGGCAAGAGACCCAGTACTTC. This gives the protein CASRFGGDRQETQYF.

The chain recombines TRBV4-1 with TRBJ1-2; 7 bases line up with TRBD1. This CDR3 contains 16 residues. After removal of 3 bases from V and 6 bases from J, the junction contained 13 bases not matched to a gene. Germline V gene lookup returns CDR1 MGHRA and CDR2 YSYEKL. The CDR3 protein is CASSHLPPGQLNGYTF. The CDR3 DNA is TGCGCCAGCAGCCATCTCCCTCCGGGACAGCTTAATGGCTACACCTTC.